This T cell receptor beta chain was recovered during a study of cytomegalovirus exposure and HLA in healthy donors (dated by TCRdb to the late 2010s). A note on the overall study: According to an earlier analysis of several hundred of the donors, about 170 million T cells yielded over 90 million unique TCR beta sequences and 250 to 350 Gb of sequence data. About five DR-DQ haplotypes were treated as single units for association and clustering because of strong linkage in the cohort. The study was designed to test whether signatures of past pathogen exposure could be identified by cataloging public T cell receptors. Among a few hundred genotyped donors of the cohort, an average of approximately 240,000 unique TCR beta nucleotide sequences were sequenced per donor, about a sixth of them non-productive. Genome-wide SNP genotypes for about 55% of the 666 donors were used in a later genetic analysis, which treated that subset as a discovery cohort. In the later analysis, no new phenotypic data were used to find candidate immune exposures; instead, reliance was placed on TCR beta sequences and their occurrence across donors. To predict cytomegalovirus infection status, the study combined high-throughput TCR immunosequencing, statistical association of individual TCRs with disease status, and machine learning. Using immunosequencing, the study profiled T cell repertoires from 500 to 800 subjects and related those repertoires to cytomegalovirus serostatus. To study patterns of TCR occurrence, a later analysis re-analyzed previously published TCR beta repertoires from 666 donors and added high-resolution HLA genotyping. Typing coverage varied by locus: about 629-630 donors for A, B, C, DRB1 and DQB1; under 550 for DQA1; nearly 610 for DPA1; approximately 450 for DPB1. Besides the first cohort of some 670 subjects, a separate validation cohort made up of around 120 different subjects was used. An early release covering 550 to 650 HLA-typed donors comprised about 310 gigabases of sequencing data and 85 million or so unique TCR sequences. Every repertoire in the discovery cohort had been generated on one and the same sequencing platform. The genetic ancestry cluster associated with self-reported Caucasian donors included roughly four fifths of the 398 genotyped donors. To decide whether each TCR beta V gene segment behaved as functional or pseudogenic, an earlier analysis of some 600 of the donors relied on high-throughput TCR beta sequencing. Both class I and class II loci were covered by HLA typing, at four-digit resolution. Donor age, sex, ethnicity and CMV serostatus were collected together with the repertoire data.

The germline V gene (reference sequence) gives CDR1 as GTSNPN and CDR2 as SVGIG. The CDR3 holds 12 amino acids from the cysteine to the phenylalanine. Only the CDR3 DNA stays, 36 bases, in frame from base 1. V gives up 3 bases and J gives up 7 bases, and the segment between their germline ends measures 9 bases. Libraries were made using the immunoSEQ multiplex PCR assay. For the multiplex PCR, a mixture combining 60 forward primers for TCR Vbeta segments and 13 reverse primers for TCR Jbeta segments was used. The CDR3 region of rearranged TCR beta genes was amplified from genomic DNA with a multiplex PCR assay. The Illumina HiSeq System was used to sequence the amplified TCR beta libraries as 87-base-pair reads. The original pipeline was this. A later analysis counted about 76 million unique TCR beta chains across the 550 to 750 repertoires, and 9.5 million to 11 million of these chains were shared by at least two donors. Raw reads were error-corrected and collapsed into unique sequences by a nearest-neighbor algorithm in which closely related sequences were merged to remove PCR and sequencing errors. V, D and J gene segments were assigned by aligning CDR3 sequences to IMGT reference sequences. Each retained sequence needed at least a six-nucleotide match to both a V gene segment and a J gene segment. A rearrangement counted as productive if the CDR3 had no stop codons and remained in frame with V and J, and every other rearrangement counted as non-productive. Following IMGT convention, CDR3 was defined as the stretch from the second conserved V-encoded cysteine to the conserved J-encoded phenylalanine. In an earlier analysis of 587 of the donors, sequences lacking an unambiguous match to a single V gene segment were excluded. In an earlier analysis of approximately 500 of the donors, a V segment was called functional when productive rearrangements were above 56.7%, and segregating when the standard deviation between donors exceeded 5%. A statistical classification framework was built for diagnosing cytomegalovirus status from the catalog of TCR beta chain sequences. In a later analysis, V and J genes were assigned by comparing TCR nucleotide sequences against IMGT/GENE-DB human TR gene sequences. The TCRdist pipeline was used in a later analysis to assign CDR3 sequences and most-parsimonious VDJ recombination scenarios. A later analysis defined each TCR beta chain by its CDR3 amino acid sequence plus V-gene family, and excluded reads lacking a unique V-gene family. As a way to deal with suspected cross-contamination and a sequencing artifact, a later analysis dropped 450 to 700 nucleotide sequences that were highly shared and had low generation probability. In a later analysis, a clonal expansion index was calculated for each public chain from normalized within-repertoire ranks of inferred template counts. A later analysis computed generation probabilities with a VDJ recombination model fitted to out-of-frame rearrangements, and checked the results against IGoR. In a later analysis, TCR-TCR, TCR-HLA and TCR-CMV co-occurrence was scored with hypergeometric tests, and a repertoire-size bias correction was applied to TCR pairs. A later analysis estimated false discovery rates by permuting HLA or CMV assignments 20 times. A later analysis grouped co-occurring TCRs with DBSCAN, adding TCRdist sequence similarity when clustering within HLA-allele-positive subsets. Repertoires with fewer than 30,000 or more than 120,000 public chains were left out of co-occurrence clustering, as were five repertoires with anomalous nucleotide sharing. What TCRdb holds here is the immuneACCESS table cut down to in-frame rearrangements. Part of the clones is not present; checked against another copy, under half of the missing clones reflect an unresolved V gene, and the others are unexplained. That table gives V, J and clone size, and the DNA gave D and trimming. For this sample there are approximately 170,000 clones; about four fifths appear just once. Jointly, the top ten make up less than 2.5% of the sample.

The cohort consisted of 666 healthy bone marrow donors. At the time of sampling, all cohort members were nominally healthy, though unrecorded immune exposures were likely present. The donor was CMV seronegative and was included in the group of 352 seronegative cohort members. Every donor gave a peripheral blood sample, and the peripheral blood mononuclear cells from that sample were used for TCR beta sequencing. The Qiagen DNeasy Blood Extraction Kit was used to extract genomic DNA from the blood cell samples. The investigation overall reported the following: An association between a missense DCLRE1C variant and V-gene and J-gene trimming of TCR beta chains was found in a later genetic analysis and replicated in an independent cohort. Specific HLA alleles were associated with 15,000 to 20,000 TCR beta sequences at a false discovery rate of 0.05 in a later analysis. In an earlier analysis of more than 450 of the donors, most TCR beta V segments were observed in productive rearrangements about 87% or about 30% of the time, broadly matching IMGT annotations. The classifier was reported to diagnose cytomegalovirus status with high specificity and sensitivity in both the original cohort and the validation cohort. The presence/absence analyses assumed that sequencing depth was roughly uniform across donors, and that assumption may not be true. A total of about 180 TCR beta chains were listed by the study as associated with cytomegalovirus. The only immune exposure information available for the cohort was CMV serostatus. The cohort was sequenced for TCR beta chains only, and without alpha or paired-chain data the features that could be detected were limited. According to a later analysis, TCR association rates differed among HLA loci, with DRB1 alleles showing the most associated TCRs and HLA-C alleles showing the fewest. Because the 87-base-pair reads could not distinguish some IMGT-functional V segments, including TRBV6-2 and TRBV6-3, those segments were excluded. When HLA alleles, especially DR and DQ, strongly co-occurred, attributing TCR associations to individual alleles was difficult. HLA typing was unavailable for some donors at each locus, so association tests used only the typed subset. In a later analysis, most CMV-associated TCR beta chains were found to appear HLA-restricted, with HLA associations seemingly driven largely by CMV exposure. A further reported finding was that TCR beta sequences accurately predicted the HLA-A and HLA-B alleles for most subjects in the first cohort. According to the authors, the approach could potentially be generalized to other disease states and immunological phenotypes. Linkage disequilibrium might explain the correlated functional status among segregating V segments, but an unknown experimental factor could not be ruled out. A later genetic analysis reported fewer N-insertions in productive TCRs among donors in an Asian-associated ancestry cluster than the roughly 700-donor mean. In vitro tests confirmed that a few of the cytomegalovirus-associated TCR beta chains recognize cytomegalovirus antigens. The sequencing pipeline was judged likely to have produced a cluster of highly shared sequence variants as a technical artifact. Most TCR sequences were observed very rarely across donors, whereas some public TCRs were present in many individuals. A later analysis found that HLA-associated TCR beta chains were more clonally expanded and had lower generation probabilities than equally common non-associated chains. In a later analysis, several top co-occurrence clusters were reported to appear linked to parvovirus B19, influenza, CMV and Epstein-Barr virus. Because counts were too low, about 18 rarely observed V segments, including chromosome 9 orphons, were left out of the earlier analysis of 500 to 650 of the donors.

A note on this clone: Its antigen has not been determined. Base qualities are not at hand, and no much larger clone is one base apart.

Sequencing was carried out using PBMCs. In this chain, TRBV30 is recombined with TRBJ2-2; the D gene is possibly TRBD2, with 7 bases matching. This clonotype was obtained from a woman between 45 and 65 years old in good health and CMV-seronegative. The DNA is TGTGCCTGGAGAGGGGGGGTCGGGGAGCTGTTTTTT. It translates as CAWRGGVGELFF. Beyond the CDR3, the reference TRBV30 and TRBJ2-2 genes provide the residues; the full variable domain reads: SQTIHQWPATLVQPVGSPLSLECTVEGTSNPNLYWYRQAAGRGLQLLFYSVGIGQISSEVPQNLSASRPQDRQFILSSKKLLLSDSGFYLCAWRGGVGELFFGEGSRLTVL.